This passage covers 8 T cell receptor beta chains from one sample sequenced in a study of cytomegalovirus exposure and HLA in healthy donors. The PCR employed 60 Vbeta primers together with 13 Jbeta primers. This table comes from immunoSEQ multiplex PCR, and its TCRdb copy is limited to in-frame clones, with some not included. The sample holds approximately 81,000 clones, over 70% seen once. What was sequenced was PBMCs. The receptors shown here come from a man aged 50 or older in good health and CMV-seropositive.

The rearrangement uses TRBV7-2 and TRBJ2-7; 11 nucleotides match TRBD2. V dropped 10 bases and J dropped 2; count of bases not matched to a gene: 10. In germline, CDR1 is SGHTA, CDR2 FQGNSA. This CDR3 is built from 15 residues. CDR3 protein: CATDKLAGDTYEQYF. The CDR3 DNA reads as TGTGCCACCGACAAACTAGCGGGAGACACCTACGAGCAGTACTTC.

V gene TRBV18 combines with J gene TRBJ2-7; TRBD2 might be the D (7 bases). V lost 3 bases, J lost 1 base, and 13 bases lay in between. The CDR3 is made up of 15 amino acids. Germline V gene data show CDR1 as KGHSH and CDR2 as LQKENI. The DNA of the CDR3 is TGTGCCAGCTCACCCGGGGGGCCAAGATCCTACGAGCAGTACTTC. This gives the protein CASSPGGPRSYEQYF.

This rearrangement joins TRBV27 to TRBJ2-5; 9 nucleotides match TRBD2. Germline loops: CDR1 MNHEY, CDR2 SMNVEV (reference sequence). The ends lost 2 bases at V and 2 bases at J; junction bases unmatched: 3. This CDR3 spans 15 amino acids. CDR3 loop: CASSLAAGGQETQYF. The CDR3 region has the DNA TGTGCCAGCAGTTTAGCAGCGGGAGGTCAAGAGACCCAGTACTTC.

The rearrangement joins TRBV18 to TRBJ1-3; weak D call: TRBD1 (6 bases). V was trimmed by 0 bases and J by 6 bases, leaving 12 bases between them. Germline assignment: CDR1 KGHSH and CDR2 LQKENI. The CDR3 is 15 residues long. The CDR3 protein is CASSPPTGILNTIYF. CDR3 DNA: TGTGCCAGCTCACCACCGACAGGCATCCTAAACACCATATATTTT.

This rearrangement joins TRBV12-1 to TRBJ2-3; the tabulated D call, TRBD2, remains unverified against the DNA. TRBV12-1 is reported as a pseudogene. The CDR3 runs 12 residues. CDR3 sequence (DNA): TGTGCCAGCAGCTTTGATAGTTTTACGCAGTATTTT. It is translated as CASSFDSFTQYF.

CDR3 residues: CASSTSWTSGMTDTQYF. The CDR3 DNA follows: TGTGCCAGTAGTACCTCATGGACTAGCGGGATGACAGATACGCAGTATTTT. V and J are TRBV19 and TRBJ2-3; 12 bases match TRBD2. This CDR3 comprises 17 residues. Germline lookup yields CDR1 LNHDA and CDR2 SQIVND (reference sequence). V trimming: 4 bases; J trimming: 3 bases; junction bases outside the gene matches: 8.

The chain recombines TRBV19 with TRBJ1-1, with D maybe TRBD1 (6 bases). Trimming took 6 bases from V and 12 from J, leaving 23 bases between them. This CDR3 is 14 amino acids long. Germline loops: CDR1 LNHDA, CDR2 SQIVND (reference sequence). The CDR3 protein is CASRSGTIYGASFF. The CDR3 DNA is TGTGCCAGTAGGTCTGGGACAATTTATGGAGCCTCTTTCTTT.

This chain connects TRBV27 to TRBJ2-1; weak D call: TRBD1 (5 bases). The V gene lost 5 bases and the J gene lost 5 bases, with 16 bases spanning the gap. CDR3 length equals 15 residues. Germline V CDR1 and CDR2: MNHEY, SMNVEV (reference sequence). The chain's CDR3 is CASSIQGIWHNEQFF. The CDR3 DNA reads as TGTGCCAGCAGTATTCAGGGAATATGGCACAATGAGCAGTTCTTC.